The rows below give T cell receptor beta chains drawn from one sample of a study of blood T cell repertoires in COVID-19. The repertoire was sequenced with immunoSEQ multiplex PCR; TCRdb's copy has only in-frame clones and lacks some. The top ten hold 1% to 1.3% of the sample, which has fewer than 300,000 clones, 75% to 95% seen once. The sequencing input was PBMCs or T cells enriched from blood (not recorded which). The receptors here all came from a woman in her twenties or thirties who had recovered from COVID-19. The CDR3 runs from the conserved cysteine through the conserved F or W. Fields, in order: J gene, V gene, CDR3 protein.

TRBJ2-1,TRBV6-4,CASSRGQGGIGSSDEQFF
TRBJ1-4,TRBV10-3,CAISESTVPNEKLFF
TRBJ1-1,TRBV19,CASSSTGWTEAFF
TRBJ2-7,TRBV7-9,CASSFEREQYF
TRBJ1-6,TRBV5-4,CASSLAERGSPLHF
TRBJ2-5,TRBV5-4,CASSLVGREAQYF
TRBJ2-2,TRBV29-1,CSAGPRTGELFF
TRBJ1-3,TRBV5-1,CASSLDSTGTGNTIYF
TRBJ2-5,TRBV15,CATSRYTTGQETQYF
TRBJ2-2,TRBV5-1,CASSLVQGNTGELFF
TRBJ2-3,TRBV9,CASSVGAGSGTDTQYF
TRBJ2-7,TRBV4-1,CASSHGTGAYEQYF
TRBJ2-3,TRBV5-6,CASSVDSRSTDTQYF
TRBJ2-1,TRBV10-3,CAISDSQSGSRNEQFF
TRBJ2-3,TRBV7-2,CASSPGTGGYTDTQYF
TRBJ1-3,TRBV15,CATSRRDRGLGGNTIYF
TRBJ2-3,TRBV4-1,CASSHSQSTDTQYF
TRBJ2-2,TRBV19,CASSPRLAGNTGELFF